Shown below are 9 T cell receptor beta chains from a single sample sequenced in a study of beta chain features in type 1 diabetes. General study results and limits: Type 1 diabetes patients had moderately but significantly shorter TCRB CDR3s in all four CD4+ subsets.

For these TCRs, the target antigens are not known. All of the isolated RNA was reverse transcribed, so expressed TCRB transcripts were sequenced. Clones were read by immunoSEQ multiplex PCR, and TCRdb kept only the in-frame ones, dropping some. The sample includes hundreds of thousands of clones, more than 13% of them seen just once. The sequenced sample consisted of naive CD4+ T cells from blood. The receptors derive from a man aged 18 to 30 with type 1 diabetes.

This clone appeared a few times. This chain connects TRBV30 to TRBJ2-7, with TRBD1 as a possible D gene (6 bases). CDR1 GTSNPN and CDR2 SVGIG come from the germline V gene (reference sequence). The CDR3 contains 13 residues. V was clipped by 7 bases and J by 9 bases, with 22 bases between them. The CDR3 bases are TGTGCCTCGGCAACAGGGAGAGGGGTCGCGCAGTACTTC. This gives the protein CASATGRGVAQYF.

The rearrangement uses TRBV30 and TRBJ2-7; TRBD2 agrees at 12 bases. The CDR3 is 14 residues long. Trimming removed 4 bases from V and 9 bases from J; junction bases left unmatched: 10. Germline V gene lookup returns CDR1 GTSNPN and CDR2 SVGIG (reference sequence). DNA for the CDR3: TGTGCCTGGAAGGGTGGGGGACTAGCGGGCCGGCAGTACTTC. This gives the protein CAWKGGGLAGRQYF.

V is TRBV6-5 and J is TRBJ2-7, with 8 bases fitting TRBD1. This CDR3 has 15 amino acids. The germline gives CDR1 MNHEY, CDR2 SVGAGI. Germline trimming cut 0 bases from V and 7 bases from J; bases unmatched to any gene: 8. The CDR3 nucleotides are TGTGCCAGCAGTTACTCCGGGGTACAGGGGGAAGAGCAGTACTTC. Protein sequence: CASSYSGVQGEEQYF.

The rearrangement joins TRBV29-1 to TRBJ2-2, with a possible D match to TRBD1 (5 bases). CDR1 is SQVTM and CDR2 is ANQGSEA in the germline V gene. The germline V and J ends were trimmed by 4 bases and 2 bases, with 8 bases remaining between them. The CDR3 spans 13 residues. CDR3 nucleotides: TGCAGCGTTGGACAGCCCAACACCGGGGAGCTGTTTTTT. Protein product: CSVGQPNTGELFF.

This clone showed up just a few times. The chain joins TRBV19 to TRBJ2-6; 7 positions agree with TRBD1. This CDR3 has 17 residues. Germline lookup yields CDR1 LNHDA and CDR2 SQIVND (reference sequence). J was trimmed by 0 bases and V by 6 bases; bases with no gene match: 8. The CDR3 sequence is CASSPGDRTSGANVLTF. As DNA, the CDR3 is TGTGCCAGTAGCCCCGGGGACAGAACCTCTGGGGCCAACGTCCTGACTTTC.

This clone was found a few times. The chain combines TRBV5-6 with TRBJ2-5; no firm D call. Germline V lookup: CDR1 SGHDT, CDR2 YYEEEE. V dropped 1 base and J dropped 5 bases, with 9 bases sitting between them. This CDR3 comprises 13 residues. This CDR3 is CASSLRVLETQYF. The CDR3 region has the DNA TGTGCCAGCAGCTTGCGAGTCCTCGAGACCCAGTACTTC.

The rearrangement uses TRBV10-1 and TRBJ1-1; perhaps TRBD1 as D (5 bases). V gave up 6 bases and J gave up 3 bases, with 17 bases separating them. This CDR3 has 15 residues. Germline V gene data show CDR1 as WNHNN and CDR2 as SYGVQD (reference sequence). In DNA form, the CDR3 reads TGCGCCAGCAGCCGGGGCGGGGGAGCGGACACTGAAGCTTTCTTT. Its translation is CASSRGGGADTEAFF.

This clone has a single count. The chain links TRBV9 to TRBJ2-3; D is perhaps TRBD1 or TRBD2 (5 bases each). Germline CDR1 and CDR2: SGDLS and YYNGEE. V lost 0 bases to trimming and J lost 5 bases, with 7 bases between them. The CDR3 sequence is 13 residues long. The CDR3 bases are TGTGCCAGCAGCGTAGGAGGGGAAGATACGCAGTATTTT. It yields the protein CASSVGGEDTQYF.

The chain is built from TRBV4-2 and TRBJ2-5; D remains unclear. Trimming removed 5 bases from V and 2 bases from J, with 15 bases in between. The CDR3 extends over 15 amino acids. Germline V gene sequence: CDR1 LGHNA, CDR2 YNFKEQ. The CDR3 DNA reads TGTGCCAGCAGCTTGGCCCAGGCAGTACAAGAGACCCAGTACTTC. Its protein is CASSLAQAVQETQYF.